Each of the 11 T cell receptor beta chains below was sequenced from the same sample in a study of cytomegalovirus exposure and HLA in healthy donors. Profiled with immunoSEQ multiplex PCR; TCRdb holds only in-frame clones, not every one. The table shows around 150,000 clones, with 70% to 90% occurring only once. The sample was PBMCs. The receptors shown here come from a woman in her twenties or thirties in good health and CMV-seronegative.

The genes are TRBV4-3 and TRBJ2-1, with 7 bases that match TRBD2. J lost 0 bases, V lost 0 bases, and 2 bases had no gene match. From germline, CDR1 is LGHNA and CDR2 YSLEER. CDR3 size: 16 residues. The CDR3 sequence is CASSQEERGSYNEQFF. CDR3 coding DNA: TGCGCCAGCAGCCAAGAGGAGCGGGGCTCCTACAATGAGCAGTTCTTC.

The chain joins TRBV6-5 to TRBJ1-4, with D uncertain. The germline CDR1 and CDR2 sequences are MNHEY and SVGAGI. The CDR3 has 14 residues. V gave up 6 bases and J gave up 5 bases, with 13 bases separating them. The CDR3 DNA is TGTGCCAGCAGCACCCCCAGTCGAAATGAAAAACTGTTTTTT. Translation: CASSTPSRNEKLFF.

J is TRBJ1-6 and V is TRBV9; the D is unclear. Per the germline V gene, CDR1 is SGDLS and CDR2 is YYNGEE. V was clipped by 0 bases and J by 5 bases, with 9 bases between them. The CDR3 length is 15 residues. CDR3 sequence: CASSVAGPHNSPLHF. CDR3 sequence (DNA): TGTGCCAGCAGCGTAGCCGGGCCCCATAATTCACCCCTCCACTTT.

This chain links TRBV11-2 with TRBJ2-1; 9 bases are shared with TRBD2. Germline V gene data show CDR1 as SGHAT and CDR2 as FQNNGV. The CDR3 is made up of 16 amino acids. After removal of 0 bases from V and 7 bases from J, the junction contained 7 bases not matched to a gene. CDR3 nucleotides: TGTGCCAGCAGCTTAGATTTTAGCGGGAGTTGGAATGAGCAGTTCTTC. This codes for CASSLDFSGSWNEQFF.

The count of this clone is one. J is TRBJ2-1 and V is TRBV11-2, with TRBD2 matching 7 bases. This CDR3 region has 14 residues. Germline V gene data show CDR1 as SGHAT and CDR2 as FQNNGV. J was trimmed by 12 bases and V by 5 bases; bases with no gene match: 13. The DNA for the CDR3 is TGTGCCAGCAGCGCCCGGGACGAGCGGGGTTTGCAGTTCTTC. Amino acid sequence: CASSARDERGLQFF. The variable domain in full, completed from reference TRBV11-2 and TRBJ2-1, reads EAGVAQSPRYKIIEKRQSVAFWCNPISGHATLYWYQQILGQGPKLLIQFQNNGVVDDSQLPKDRFSAERLKGVDSTLKIQPAKLEDSAVYLCASSARDERGLQFFGPGTRLTVL.

The rearrangement uses TRBV27 and TRBJ1-2; D unclear. V was trimmed by 2 bases and J by 1 base, leaving 8 bases between them. Germline CDR1 reads MNHEY; CDR2 reads SMNVEV (reference sequence). The CDR3 runs 14 residues. The CDR3: CASSLGPGNYGYTF. CDR3 bases: TGTGCCAGCAGTTTAGGGCCCGGTAACTATGGCTACACCTTC.

This clone was seen a few times. CDR3 in DNA: TGTGCCAGCAGTGACTCGGGAGGGAACAATGAGCAGTTCTTC. It translates to CASSDSGGNNEQFF. V is TRBV6-4 and J is TRBJ2-1; 7 nucleotides align to TRBD2. Germline lookup yields CDR1 MRHNA and CDR2 SNTAGT. The CDR3 consists of 14 residues. V lost 0 bases and J lost 5; bases outside the gene matches: 1.

The CDR3 region is CATSRERGQGAGGYTF. CDR3 sequence (DNA): TGTGCCACCAGCAGAGAGCGGGGACAGGGGGCAGGAGGCTACACCTTC. V gene TRBV15 combines with J gene TRBJ1-2; 12 nucleotides align to TRBD1. Germline trimming cut 0 bases from V and 8 bases from J; bases unmatched to any gene: 7. The CDR3 totals 16 residues. CDR1 is LNHNV, CDR2 YYDKDF, per germline (reference sequence).

J is TRBJ1-4 and V is TRBV5-1; TRBD1 is a possible D gene (6 bases). This CDR3 has 14 residues. Germline CDR1 reads SGHRS; CDR2 reads YFSETQ. V was clipped by 4 bases and J by 7 bases, with 14 bases between them. The CDR3 here is CASSQQGQGEKLFF. For the CDR3, the DNA is TGCGCCAGCAGCCAACAGGGTCAGGGTGAAAAACTGTTTTTT.

J is TRBJ1-2 and V is TRBV18; no reliable D call. The CDR3 loop spans 15 amino acids. Germline V gives CDR1 KGHSH, CDR2 LQKENI. Deletions cut 3 bases from V and 4 bases from J, with 15 bases between. This CDR3 reads CASSPSLTEFYGYTF. In DNA form, the CDR3 reads TGTGCCAGCTCACCCAGCCTGACGGAGTTCTATGGCTACACCTTC. Filled out from reference TRBV18 and TRBJ1-2, the complete variable domain reads NAGVMQNPRHLVRRRGQEARLRCSPMKGHSHVYWYRQLPEEGLKFMVYLQKENIIDESGMPKERFSAEFPKEGPSILRIQQVVRGDSAAYFCASSPSLTEFYGYTFGSGTRLTVV.

As for this clone: At one end the junction does not follow the germline gene, possibly because of a read error. This sequence joins TRBV27 and TRBJ2-1; D could derive from TRBD1 or TRBD2 (5 bases each). The CDR3 is made up of 16 amino acids. The germline V gene has CDR1 MNHEY and CDR2 SMNVEV (reference sequence). The CDR3 bases are TGTGCCGGCAGCAGTCGACGGGGACCCTCCTACAATGAGCAGTTCTTC. Amino acid sequence: CAGSSRRGPSYNEQFF.